This TCR beta chain was observed in a study of T cells after somatic rescue of genetic block. Germline V gives CDR1 SEHNR, CDR2 FQNEAQ (reference sequence). This CDR3 contains 14 residues. With V trimmed by 7 bases and J by 5 bases, 10 bases remained unmatched. TCRdb's table, derived via immunoSEQ multiplex PCR, lists solely in-frame clones and lacks some. The data contain 80,000 to 90,000 clones, approximately 90% of them singletons. Only one count was recorded for this clone. What was sequenced was peripheral blood mononuclear cells (PBMCs). The source of this sequence is a woman under 30. The chain couples TRBV7-9 to TRBJ2-5, with 7 nucleotides matching TRBD2. As DNA, the CDR3 is TGTGCCAGCATGCGAGCGGGGCCGCTGGAGACCCAGTACTTC. Translation: CASMRAGPLETQYF.